What follows are 13 T cell receptor beta chains derived from one specimen sequenced in a study of blood T cell repertoires in COVID-19. Using immunoSEQ multiplex PCR, the repertoire was profiled, and TCRdb retains in-frame clones only, with some absent. The profile covers over 350,000 clones, with approximately 90% appearing a single time and roughly 4% taken by the ten largest. The sequencing input was peripheral blood. The receptors shown here come from a woman aged 30 to 39 with acute or convalescent COVID-19.

This clone was seen only once. The V and J genes are TRBV19 and TRBJ1-5; D remains unclear. The CDR3 contains 13 residues. CDR1 is LNHDA, CDR2 SQIVND, per germline (reference sequence). Trimming pared 1 base from V and 9 bases from J, leaving 10 bases between. The CDR3, as DNA: TGTGCCAGTAGTATAGTACTGGCAGGGCCCCAGCATTTT. Amino acids: CASSIVLAGPQHF.

The chain employs TRBV19 and TRBJ1-1, with a tentative D call TRBD1 (5 bases). V was trimmed by 10 bases and J by 3 bases, leaving 18 bases between them. CDR1 and CDR2 (germline): LNHDA, SQIVND (reference sequence). The CDR3 spans 14 residues. CDR3 sequence reads: CATTTMGGDTEAFF. The DNA for the CDR3 is TGTGCCACCACCACAATGGGGGGAGACACTGAAGCTTTCTTT.

The V call is TRBV30, the J call TRBJ1-2, with 10 nucleotides matching TRBD1. Trimming cost V 3 bases and J 6 bases; bases outside gene matches: 4. Germline CDR1 and CDR2: GTSNPN and SVGIG (reference sequence). CDR3 length: 13 amino acids. CDR3 nucleotide sequence: TGTGCCTGGAGATTCGGGACAGGGGATGGCTACACCTTC. Translating gives CAWRFGTGDGYTF.

The chain is built from TRBV29-1 and TRBJ1-2; D unclear. The ends were cut back, 3 bases at V and 5 bases at J, with 7 bases in the middle. CDR1 SQVTM and CDR2 ANQGSEA come from the germline V gene. The CDR3 has 11 residues. The CDR3 protein is CSVETVYGYTF. CDR3 nucleotides: TGCAGCGTTGAGACTGTGTATGGCTACACCTTC.

The rearrangement joins TRBV11-2 to TRBJ2-5; 7 positions match TRBD2. With 0 bases clipped from V and 5 bases from J, the junction kept 6 bases outside the gene matches. Germline CDR1 and CDR2: SGHAT and FQNNGV. This CDR3 contains 15 residues. CDR3 sequence reads: CASSLDRGVFETQYF. CDR3 nucleotide sequence: TGTGCCAGCAGCTTAGATCGGGGGGTGTTCGAGACCCAGTACTTC.

The rearrangement uses TRBV9 and TRBJ2-3, with D tentatively TRBD1 (6 bases). The CDR3 is 15 residues long. CDR1 and CDR2 from the germline V gene are SGDLS and YYNGEE. V lost 3 bases to trimming and J lost 3 bases, with 14 bases between them. In DNA, the CDR3 is TGTGCCAGCAGCGCTACAGGGTCACGGACAGATACGCAGTATTTT. Translated, it gives CASSATGSRTDTQYF.

The chain recombines TRBV30 with TRBJ1-1; no firm D call. Per germline, CDR1 GTSNPN and CDR2 SVGIG (reference sequence). The CDR3 consists of 13 residues. V dropped 2 bases and J dropped 1 base, with 8 bases sitting between them. The CDR3 sequence is CAWSMWPNTEAFF. The CDR3 DNA sequence: TGTGCCTGGAGTATGTGGCCGAACACTGAAGCTTTCTTT. The full variable domain, completed using reference TRBV30 and TRBJ1-1, is SQTIHQWPATLVQPVGSPLSLECTVEGTSNPNLYWYRQAAGRGLQLLFYSVGIGQISSEVPQNLSASRPQDRQFILSSKKLLLSDSGFYLCAWSMWPNTEAFFGQGTRLTVV.

The chain joins TRBV6-5 to TRBJ2-1, with D possibly TRBD1 on 6 matching bases. The germline V gene has CDR1 MNHEY and CDR2 SVGAGI. V was pared by 4 bases and J by 6 bases, with 10 bases between. There are 13 residues in the CDR3. This chain's CDR3 is CASSFDRLNEQFF. The DNA for the CDR3 is TGTGCCAGCAGTTTCGACAGGCTCAATGAGCAGTTCTTC.

This clone appeared a single time. This chain links TRBV7-3 with TRBJ1-6, with unresolved D. The CDR3 has 13 residues. Trimming cost V 4 bases and J 6 bases, with 7 bases left between them. Per germline, CDR1 SGHTA and CDR2 FQGTGA. The CDR3: CASSSLFNSPLHF. Here the CDR3 DNA reads TGTGCCAGCAGCTCCCTTTTTAATTCACCCCTCCACTTT. The entire variable domain, with the rest obtained from reference TRBV7-3 and TRBJ1-6, is as follows: GAGVSQTPSNKVTEKGKYVELRCDPISGHTALYWYRQSLGQGPEFLIYFQGTGAADDSGLPNDRFFAVRPEGSVSTLKIQRTERGDSAVYLCASSSLFNSPLHFGNGTRLTVT.

The chain links TRBV7-2 to TRBJ2-5; 7 bases agree with TRBD2. The CDR3 consists of 14 residues. CDR1 is SGHTA, CDR2 FQGNSA, per germline. J lost 5 bases, V lost 3 bases, and 6 bases had no gene match. Here the CDR3 reads CASSFTSVGETQYF. As DNA, the CDR3 is TGTGCCAGCAGCTTCACTAGCGTTGGGGAGACCCAGTACTTC.

This rearrangement joins TRBV11-2 to TRBJ2-3; TRBD2 is a possible D gene (6 bases). The germline V gene has CDR1 SGHAT and CDR2 FQNNGV. The CDR3 is 15 amino acids. V dropped 5 bases and J dropped 6 bases, with 18 bases sitting between them. The DNA of the CDR3 is TGTGCCAGCAGCAAGGACTCGGGGGTCGTGGATACGCAGTATTTT. This sequence encodes CASSKDSGVVDTQYF.

This chain connects TRBV5-1 to TRBJ2-1; TRBD1 aligns across 9 bases. Germline CDR1 is SGHRS and CDR2 is YFSETQ. The CDR3 loop spans 17 amino acids. The V segment lost 4 bases and the J segment 6 bases; nucleotides outside the gene matches: 14. CDR3 protein: CASSTSRDRAGGNEQFF. The CDR3 DNA follows: TGCGCCAGCAGCACGTCCCGGGACAGGGCCGGGGGCAATGAGCAGTTCTTC.

With respect to this clone: Since no conserved phenylalanine or tryptophan closes the CDR3, a read error is the likely cause. The DNA is omitted, as the CDR3 cannot be located on it reliably, and the CDR3 follows TCRdb's listing. The chain joins TRBV5-5 to TRBJ1-2; the table's D call, TRBD1, has no DNA check behind it. Germline lookup yields CDR1 SGHKS and CDR2 YYEKEE (reference sequence). From its first to its last residue, the CDR3 has 17 amino acids. The CDR3 protein is CASSPSPFRDRGAMATP.